The present T cell receptor beta chain was sequenced within a study of control samples from healthy donors and cancer patients. The CDR3 is 16 residues long. Germline lookup yields CDR1 LGHNA and CDR2 YSLEER. Deletions cut 0 bases from V and 4 bases from J, with 13 bases between. The sample holds a few counts of this clone. Only in-frame clones appear in the TCRdb table, and some are missing; sequencing was by immunoSEQ multiplex PCR. The table lists 99,000 or so clones, about four fifths of them singletons. The receptor was derived from a woman aged 45-65 years in good health. The rearrangement links TRBV4-3 to TRBJ1-3; D remains ambiguous. The specimen was blood. The CDR3 sequence: CASSQERARWGNTIYF. The CDR3 DNA reads TGCGCCAGCAGCCAAGAAAGGGCCAGGTGGGGAAACACCATATATTTT.